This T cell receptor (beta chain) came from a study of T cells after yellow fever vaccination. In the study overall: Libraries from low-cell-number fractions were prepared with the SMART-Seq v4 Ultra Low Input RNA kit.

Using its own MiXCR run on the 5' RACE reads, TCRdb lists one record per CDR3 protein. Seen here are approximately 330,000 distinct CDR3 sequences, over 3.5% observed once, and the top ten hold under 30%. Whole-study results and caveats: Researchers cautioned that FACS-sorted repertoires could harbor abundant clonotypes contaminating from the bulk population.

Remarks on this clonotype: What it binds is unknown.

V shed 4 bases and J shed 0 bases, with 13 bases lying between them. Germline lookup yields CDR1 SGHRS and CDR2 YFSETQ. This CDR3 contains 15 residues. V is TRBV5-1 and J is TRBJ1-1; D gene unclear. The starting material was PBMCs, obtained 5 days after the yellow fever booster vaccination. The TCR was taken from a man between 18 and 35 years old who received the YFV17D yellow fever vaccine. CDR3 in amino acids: CASSQYSLLNTEAFF. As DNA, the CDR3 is TGCGCCAGCAGCCAGTACAGTTTATTGAACACTGAAGCTTTCTTT.